This TCR beta chain emerged from a study of T cell responses to AZD1222 COVID-19 vaccine. Study context: Second doses that came at about 4 or about 12 weeks were put together. Whole-study findings and limits: Clonal diversity was possibly underestimated, and white British individuals and females predominated among donors. Recipients of two AZD1222 doses showed rising Spike-specific TCR breadth and depth.

The V gene's germline CDR1 is SGHRS and CDR2 YFSETQ. The CDR3 totals 13 residues. Trimming took off 3 bases at V and 6 bases at J, with 13 bases between the two ends. A remark on this clone: What it binds is unknown.

Generated by immunoSEQ multiplex PCR, the TCRdb table keeps only in-frame clones and is missing some. The sample lists roughly 100,000 clones, over 85% occurring once. This material consisted of peripheral blood, taken on day 0 of AZD1222 vaccination. The rearrangement uses TRBV5-1 and TRBJ2-7; a weak D match, TRBD1 (6 bases). The TCR was taken from an adult in good health. CDR3 in amino acids: CASSSMGAAEQYF. The CDR3, as DNA: TGCGCCAGCAGCTCCATGGGGGCGGCCGAGCAGTACTTC.